The 4 T cell receptor beta chains presented below share a single source sample, sequenced in a study of blood T cell repertoires in COVID-19 (dated by TCRdb to 2020 to 2021). The method was the immunoSEQ multiplex PCR assay. The immuneACCESS repertoire file appears here via TCRdb, limited to in-frame rearrangements. These files lack a portion of the clones; in checked studies, under half of the deficit traces to unresolved V genes, and the cause of the others is not known. The sample includes about 210,000 clones, with around 80% observed a single time. The ten most abundant clones make up 5.5% to 8.5% of the sample. Sample: peripheral blood. These receptors all stem from a woman in her 70s with acute or convalescent COVID-19.

The genes are TRBV6-2 or TRBV6-3 and TRBJ2-7; D perhaps matches TRBD1 (6 bases). Between the trimmed V and J ends, which lost 2 bases and 1 base, there was a span of 15 bases. CDR3 length: 16 amino acids. Germline values: CDR1 MNHEY, CDR2 SVGEGT. The CDR3 here is CASSYGTGQTSYEQYF. For the CDR3, the DNA is TGTGCCAGCAGTTACGGTACGGGACAAACTTCCTACGAGCAGTACTTC.

This clone has more than one count but fewer than ten. V usage is TRBV7-2 and J usage is TRBJ2-1; 7 bases agree with TRBD2. Per the germline V gene, CDR1 is SGHTA and CDR2 is FQGNSA. V lost 5 bases to trimming and J lost 0 bases; unmatched junction nucleotides: 13. The CDR3 covers 18 residues. CDR3 coding DNA: TGTGCCAGCAGCCCAGACGGGGGGTCCTCGTACTCCTACAATGAGCAGTTCTTC. Residues: CASSPDGGSSYSYNEQFF.

The V gene is TRBV11-2, the J gene TRBJ2-3; weak D call: TRBD2 (5 bases). The CDR3 covers 14 residues. Germline CDR1 SGHAT, CDR2 FQNNGV. Trimming shortened V by 3 bases and J by 6 bases, and 13 bases separated the two germline ends. CDR3 nucleotide sequence: TGTGCCAGCAGCTTCCTTGACACTAGGGATACGCAGTATTTT. Translating it yields CASSFLDTRDTQYF.

The V call is TRBV3-1 (or the pseudogene TRBV3-2), the J call TRBJ2-1; weak D call: TRBD2 (6 bases). Germline values: CDR1 LGHDT, CDR2 YNNKEL (reference sequence). The V gene lost 8 bases and the J gene lost 2 bases, with 16 bases spanning the gap. CDR3 length: 15 residues. DNA for the CDR3: TGTGCCAGCTCTCTAGGCAGCGGGCCCTACAATGAGCAGTTCTTC. This codes for CASSLGSGPYNEQFF.